This TCR beta chain was recorded in a study of T cell repertoires in cytomegalovirus infection. In its sample, this clonotype was seen a few times. Its target is not known. TCRdb re-called the reads through MiXCR, storing one row per CDR3 protein. The data show approximately 350,000 distinct CDR3 sequences, nearly 35% seen once. The CDR3 has 13 amino acids. V lost 6 bases, J lost 7 bases, and 8 bases stayed unmatched. Germline V gene data show CDR1 as SGHTA and CDR2 as FQGNSA. The sample was cultured PBMCs, taken from culture after CMV antigen stimulation. The rearrangement joins TRBV7-2 to TRBJ2-5; 7 positions match TRBD2. The clonotype originates from a human donor in good health (CMV status not recorded). Some clones in this sample may be carry-over from other donors' samples. Written as DNA, the CDR3 is TGTGCCAGCAGAAGGGGAGGGGCGCGGACCCAGTACTTC. It specifies CASRRGGARTQYF.